These T cell receptor beta chains were read from a single sample in a study of cytomegalovirus exposure and HLA in healthy donors. Assay used: immunoSEQ multiplex PCR; TCRdb lists only in-frame clones, some missing. This table has under 120,000 clones, approximately 80% appearing once. The specimen was PBMCs. All receptors derive from a female donor in good health and CMV-seropositive. CDR3s include the opening cysteine and the closing phenylalanine or tryptophan. Fields, in order: CDR3 length, D gene, V gene, J gene, clone size, CDR3 DNA, CDR3 protein. D genes are given only for firm matches. A row's size may be missing; if present it is once, few, many or a size class.

15	TRBD1	TRBV9	TRBJ2-1	NA	TGTGCCAGCAGTTCCGAGGGGGCTGCATACAATGAGCAGTTCTTC	CASSSEGAAYNEQFF
14	TRBD2	TRBV28	TRBJ2-1	NA	TGTGCCAGCAGGACTAGCGGTTCCCTTAGGGAGCAGTTCTTC	CASRTSGSLREQFF
17	TRBD1	TRBV9	TRBJ2-7	NA	TGTGCCAGCAGCGTAGCGGCGGCCGGACAGGGGGCAGGGGAGCAGTACTTC	CASSVAAAGQGAGEQYF
13	NA	TRBV18	TRBJ2-2	once	TGTGCCAGCTCACCACCCGTCACCGGGGAGCTGTTTTTT	CASSPPVTGELFF
16	NA	TRBV28	TRBJ1-4	NA	TGTGCCAGCAGTTCGCCGACTAGTTTTCGTAATGAAAAACTGTTTTTT	CASSSPTSFRNEKLFF
15	NA	TRBV5-4	TRBJ2-7	NA	TGTGCCAGCAGCTTGGCCCCGGCAGGGGGGAATGAGCAGTACTTC	CASSLAPAGGNEQYF
13	NA	TRBV7-6	TRBJ1-1	NA	TGTGCCAGCAGTCGTGAGTTAAACACTGAAGCTTTCTTT	CASSRELNTEAFF
16	NA	TRBV6-1	TRBJ2-7	NA	TGTGCCAGCAGTGAATTCAGTGGTTGGGGGGACTACGAGCAGTACTTC	CASSEFSGWGDYEQYF
16	NA	TRBV15	TRBJ2-3	few	TGTGCCACCAGCCCGCAGAAGGGGGTTGGCACAGATACGCAGTATTTT	CATSPQKGVGTDTQYF
14	TRBD1	TRBV19	TRBJ1-2	NA	TGTGTCAGTCGCCGGGACAGCGCATTCTATGGCTACACCTTC	CVSRRDSAFYGYTF
12	NA	TRBV6-1	TRBJ2-5	NA	TGTGCCAGCAGTGAAAACAGAGAGACCCAGTACTTC	CASSENRETQYF
14	TRBD1	TRBV2	TRBJ2-4	NA	TGTGCCAGCAGTGGGACAGGGCGGCAAAACATTCAGTACTTC	CASSGTGRQNIQYF
14	NA	TRBV28	TRBJ2-7	NA	TGTGCCAGCCAAAAAGGGGGTTCCTTCTACGAGCAGTACTTC	CASQKGGSFYEQYF
16	TRBD2	TRBV5-4	TRBJ2-3	NA	TGTGCCAGCAGCTCTGGGACTAGCGGGACCACAGATACGCAGTATTTT	CASSSGTSGTTDTQYF
14	TRBD1	TRBV5-1	TRBJ2-7	NA	TGCGCCAGCAGCCCGGGGACAGGGGTTGTCGAGCAGTACTTC	CASSPGTGVVEQYF
14	NA	TRBV27	TRBJ2-3	NA	TGTGCCAGCAGTTTCAACGACAGGCCGGGTACGCAGTATTTT	CASSFNDRPGTQYF
13	TRBD1	TRBV7-3	TRBJ2-1	NA	TGTGCCAGCAGCTTAGGGACAGGGGCGCCTAAGTTCTTC	CASSLGTGAPKFF
16	NA	TRBV27	TRBJ2-5	NA	TGTGCCAGCAGCAGGGTCAAAGCCTCGGCGCGAGAGACCCAGTACTTC	CASSRVKASARETQYF
14	TRBD1	TRBV28	TRBJ1-5	NA	TGTGCCAGCAGAGGACAGGGTGGCAATCAGCCCCAGCATTTT	CASRGQGGNQPQHF
16	NA	TRBV5-5	TRBJ1-6	NA	TGTGCCAGCAGCTCCAGACCGGGACATGATAATTCACCCCTCCACTTT	CASSSRPGHDNSPLHF
13	TRBD1	TRBV5-8	TRBJ1-2	few	TGTGCCAGCAGCCCCGGGACAGTCTATGGCTACACCTTC	CASSPGTVYGYTF
15	NA	TRBV4-2	TRBJ1-2	NA	TGTGCCAGCAGCCAAGATCGTGCGGGGAACTATGGCTACACCTTC	CASSQDRAGNYGYTF
15	TRBD1	TRBV15	TRBJ1-5	few	TGTGCCACCAGCAGGGACAGGGGGAGCAATCAGCCCCAGCATTTT	CATSRDRGSNQPQHF
15	NA	TRBV6-1	TRBJ2-1	NA	TGTGCCAGCAGTACCCTGGGGGGGCGTTTAAATGAGCAGTTCTTC	CASSTLGGRLNEQFF